Following are 30 T cell receptor beta chains from one sample sequenced in a study of identifying expanded T cells in peripheral blood. The method was immunoSEQ multiplex PCR; TCRdb's version includes in-frame clones alone and lacks a portion of them. The table includes 51,000 or so clones, 65% to 90% detected once. Sequences were obtained from blood. The receptors derive from a person aged 18-69 years in good health.

The chain couples TRBV2 to TRBJ2-4; no clear D. Trimming took 6 bases from V and 0 from J, leaving 12 bases between them. CDR1 SNHLY and CDR2 FYNNEI come from the germline V gene. The CDR3 loop spans 15 amino acids. The CDR3 DNA follows: TGTGCCAGCAGGGCCAGCCTAGTAGCCAAAAACATTCAGTACTTC. Translating it yields CASRASLVAKNIQYF. Based on the CDR3 plus reference TRBV2 and TRBJ2-4, the full variable domain is EPEVTQTPSHQVTQMGQEVILRCVPISNHLYFYWYRQILGQKVEFLVSFYNNEISEKSEIFDDQFSVERPDGSNFTLKIRSTKLEDSAMYFCASRASLVAKNIQYFGAGTRLSVL.

The chain couples TRBV7-6 to TRBJ2-1; 9 nucleotides agree with TRBD1. J was trimmed by 3 bases and V by 5 bases; bases with no gene match: 11. This CDR3 comprises 17 residues. Germline V gives CDR1 SGHVS, CDR2 FNYEAQ. CDR3 region: CASSPKISDRGYNEQFF. The CDR3 region has the DNA TGTGCCAGCAGCCCGAAGATTTCGGACAGGGGCTACAATGAGCAGTTCTTC.

The chain is built from TRBV6-5 and TRBJ1-3, with D perhaps matching TRBD1 (6 bases). The CDR3 loop spans 14 amino acids. V was trimmed by 7 bases and J by 4 bases, leaving 14 bases between them. Germline lookup yields CDR1 MNHEY and CDR2 SVGAGI. The CDR3 DNA sequence: TGTGCCAGCACCGAGGGGGGTCAGGGAAACACCATATATTTT. Its protein is CASTEGGQGNTIYF.

This sequence joins TRBV4-3 and TRBJ2-1; D remains unclear. Germline V gives CDR1 LGHNA, CDR2 YSLEER. Trimming removed 4 bases at V and 8 bases at J, with 12 bases between. The CDR3 contains 13 residues. Here the CDR3 DNA reads TGCGCCAGCAGCCCACGACTTGGCGATGAGCAGTTCTTC. Translating gives CASSPRLGDEQFF.

This clone was seen only a few times. The chain has TRBV5-1 and TRBJ2-2; no firm D call. The ends were cut back, 1 base at V and 6 bases at J, with 16 bases in the middle. The CDR3 covers 16 residues. Germline CDR1 and CDR2: SGHRS and YFSETQ. CDR3 region: CASSLNEAGTAGELFF. The CDR3 DNA sequence: TGCGCCAGCAGCTTGAATGAGGCTGGAACCGCCGGGGAGCTGTTTTTT.

Only one count was recorded for this clone. The V call is TRBV6-5, the J call TRBJ1-4, with TRBD1 as a possible D gene (5 bases). The CDR3 runs to 15 residues. The germline CDR1 and CDR2 sequences are MNHEY and SVGAGI. V lost 1 base, J lost 7 bases, and 13 bases lay in between. The chain's CDR3 is CASSYLGFGGEKLFF. The CDR3 bases are TGTGCCAGCAGTTACTTGGGGTTTGGGGGTGAAAAACTGTTTTTT.

This clone was detected only once. V is TRBV7-2 and J is TRBJ2-3; 7 bases are a match to TRBD2. Trimming at V came to 8 bases and at J to 8 bases, leaving 10 bases not matched to a gene. Germline V lookup: CDR1 SGHTA, CDR2 FQGNSA. The CDR3 contains 13 residues. CDR3 amino acids: CASSAPSGGTQYF. DNA of the CDR3: TGTGCCAGCTCAGCTCCCTCGGGGGGTACGCAGTATTTT.

This clone came up a few times. The chain combines TRBV5-1 with TRBJ1-1, with TRBD1 as a possible D gene (6 bases). The CDR3 totals 13 residues. V lost 7 bases and J lost 2, with 12 bases in between. The germline V gene has CDR1 SGHRS and CDR2 YFSETQ. CDR3 protein: CASGQTGNTEAFF. CDR3 in DNA: TGCGCCAGCGGCCAGACAGGCAACACTGAAGCTTTCTTT. The whole variable domain, remainder taken from reference TRBV5-1 and TRBJ1-1, is KAGVTQTPRYLIKTRGQQVTLSCSPISGHRSVSWYQQTPGQGLQFLFEYFSETQRNKGNFPGRFSGRQFSNSRSEMNVSTLELGDSALYLCASGQTGNTEAFFGQGTRLTVV.

The chain uses TRBV5-5 and TRBJ2-7; D is perhaps TRBD1 (6 bases). V shed 2 bases and J shed 2 bases, with 11 bases lying between them. This CDR3 spans 14 amino acids. Germline CDR1 reads SGHKS; CDR2 reads YYEKEE (reference sequence). The CDR3 spells CASSFSEGAYEQYF. CDR3 in DNA: TGTGCCAGCAGCTTCAGTGAGGGGGCCTACGAGCAGTACTTC.

This chain links TRBV7-3 with TRBJ2-3; TRBD2 agrees at 10 bases. J was trimmed by 0 bases and V by 1 base; bases with no gene match: 13. CDR1 SGHTA and CDR2 FQGTGA come from the germline V gene. The CDR3 contains 20 residues. CDR3 sequence: CASSLIIPGASGGSTDTQYF. As DNA, the CDR3 is TGTGCCAGCAGCTTAATAATACCCGGCGCTAGCGGGGGTAGCACAGATACGCAGTATTTT.

The rearrangement links TRBV18 to TRBJ1-1; D perhaps matches TRBD1 (5 bases). CDR1 KGHSH and CDR2 LQKENI come from the germline V gene. CDR3 size: 17 residues. Trimming pared 3 bases from V and 3 bases from J, leaving 20 bases between. Here the CDR3 DNA reads TGTGCCAGCTCACCGAAGGAAACAGGAGGAGGTGACACTGAAGCTTTCTTT. Translating gives CASSPKETGGGDTEAFF.

The chain links TRBV7-9 to TRBJ2-3; 8 bases line up with TRBD1. V lost 5 bases to trimming and J lost 3 bases; unmatched junction nucleotides: 4. Germline CDR1 reads SEHNR; CDR2 reads FQNEAQ (reference sequence). The CDR3 has 14 residues. DNA of the CDR3: TGTGCCAGCAGCAAGGACAGGGAAACAGATACGCAGTATTTT. Translating it yields CASSKDRETDTQYF.

The rearrangement uses TRBV29-1 and TRBJ2-3, with 7 nucleotides matching TRBD2. Per germline, CDR1 SQVTM and CDR2 ANQGSEA. The CDR3 is 14 residues long. V dropped 1 base and J dropped 3; count of bases not matched to a gene: 4. The CDR3: CSVEGRGETDTQYF. The DNA for the CDR3 is TGCAGCGTTGAAGGACGGGGGGAGACAGATACGCAGTATTTT.

The chain carries TRBV30 and TRBJ2-1; D unresolved. The CDR3 spans 15 residues. Germline CDR1 GTSNPN, CDR2 SVGIG (reference sequence). The V end lost 2 bases, the J end lost 1 base, and 12 bases lay between the germline ends. This chain's CDR3 is CAWSRSPISYNEQFF. The DNA of the CDR3 is TGTGCCTGGAGTCGGAGCCCTATTTCCTACAATGAGCAGTTCTTC. Supplemented by reference TRBV30 and TRBJ2-1, the full variable domain reads SQTIHQWPATLVQPVGSPLSLECTVEGTSNPNLYWYRQAAGRGLQLLFYSVGIGQISSEVPQNLSASRPQDRQFILSSKKLLLSDSGFYLCAWSRSPISYNEQFFGPGTRLTVL.

The CDR3 sequence: CASSSGTSMSQGTQYF. CDR3 sequence (DNA): TGTGCCAGCAGTTCCGGGACTAGCATGTCTCAGGGGACCCAGTACTTC. The rearrangement uses TRBV2 and TRBJ2-5, with TRBD2 matching 9 bases. Trimming cost V 5 bases and J 7 bases; bases outside gene matches: 14. Germline V CDR1 and CDR2: SNHLY, FYNNEI. The CDR3 consists of 16 residues. Full variable domain (remainder filled in from reference TRBV2 and TRBJ2-5): EPEVTQTPSHQVTQMGQEVILRCVPISNHLYFYWYRQILGQKVEFLVSFYNNEISEKSEIFDDQFSVERPDGSNFTLKIRSTKLEDSAMYFCASSSGTSMSQGTQYFGPGTRLLVL.

This chain uses TRBV7-2 with TRBJ2-7; TRBD2 agrees at 8 bases. This CDR3 comprises 16 residues. With V trimmed by 3 bases and J by 0 bases, 7 bases remained unmatched. Germline-derived CDR1 and CDR2 are SGHTA and FQGNSA. The CDR3 DNA reads as TGTGCCAGCAGCTTGCCCCGCCGGGAGGGCTCCTACGAGCAGTACTTC. Protein sequence: CASSLPRREGSYEQYF.

The rearrangement links TRBV2 to TRBJ2-3; D perhaps matches TRBD2 (6 bases). Between the trimmed V and J ends, which lost 4 bases and 2 bases, there was a span of 22 bases. Germline V gene data show CDR1 as SNHLY and CDR2 as FYNNEI. CDR3 length: 18 amino acids. In DNA form, the CDR3 reads TGTGCCAGCAGTGCCTTAGCGGACCACCTTTCTCTCACAGATACGCAGTATTTT. Its translation is CASSALADHLSLTDTQYF.

The chain combines TRBV7-2 with TRBJ2-1, with D possibly matching TRBD1 (6 bases). The V and J ends lost 3 bases and 7 bases respectively, with 16 bases between them. CDR1 is SGHTA, CDR2 FQGNSA, per germline. CDR3 size: 15 residues. CDR3 amino acids: CASSFGGRGPNEQFF. The CDR3 DNA is TGTGCCAGCAGCTTTGGGGGCAGGGGTCCAAATGAGCAGTTCTTC. Variable domain in full (rest from reference TRBV7-2 and TRBJ2-1): GAGVSQSPSNKVTEKGKDVELRCDPISGHTALYWYRQSLGQGLEFLIYFQGNSAPDKSGLPSDRFSAERTGGSVSTLTIQRTQQEDSAVYLCASSFGGRGPNEQFFGPGTRLTVL.

This chain connects TRBV7-9 to TRBJ1-2; tentative D call: TRBD1 (6 bases). This CDR3 has 17 residues. Between the trimmed V and J ends, which lost 4 bases and 0 bases, there was a span of 18 bases. Per the germline V gene, CDR1 is SEHNR and CDR2 is FQNEAQ (reference sequence). The CDR3 DNA follows: TGTGCCAGCAGCTACCATGCGCGACAGGCAGCTAACTATGGCTACACCTTC. Amino acids: CASSYHARQAANYGYTF.

The chain's CDR3 is CASSLFSSGANVLTF. The DNA for the CDR3 is TGTGCCAGCAGCTTATTCTCCTCTGGGGCCAACGTCCTGACTTTC. The rearrangement uses TRBV11-2 and TRBJ2-6; D uncertain. In germline, CDR1 is SGHAT, CDR2 FQNNGV. CDR3 length: 15 residues. Trimming pared 2 bases from V and 0 bases from J, leaving 5 bases between.

The gene calls are TRBV1 and TRBJ2-1; the table's D call, TRBD1, has no DNA check behind it. TRBV1 is recorded as a pseudogene. The CDR3 loop spans 15 amino acids. CDR3 bases: TGCACCAGCAGCCACCCGACAGGGTCCTACAATGAGCAGTTCTTC. Translation: CTSSHPTGSYNEQFF.

The V and J genes are TRBV5-1 and TRBJ2-2; TRBD1 might be the D (6 bases). V lost 2 bases to trimming and J lost 6 bases, with 11 bases between them. Germline V lookup: CDR1 SGHRS, CDR2 YFSETQ. CDR3 size: 14 residues. The CDR3 region has the DNA TGCGCCAGCAGCTTAAAAGGGGGAGCCGGGGAGCTGTTTTTT. It translates to CASSLKGGAGELFF. The complete variable domain, with remaining parts taken from reference TRBV5-1 and TRBJ2-2, reads KAGVTQTPRYLIKTRGQQVTLSCSPISGHRSVSWYQQTPGQGLQFLFEYFSETQRNKGNFPGRFSGRQFSNSRSEMNVSTLELGDSALYLCASSLKGGAGELFFGEGSRLTVL.

The V and J genes are TRBV7-2 and TRBJ2-5, with 14 positions matching TRBD2. The CDR3 is made up of 16 amino acids. Germline CDR1 and CDR2: SGHTA and FQGNSA. The ends lost 4 bases at V and 4 bases at J; junction bases unmatched: 5. The CDR3 nucleotides are TGTGCCAGCAGCTGGACTAGCGGGAGGAGGGCAGAGACCCAGTACTTC. This encodes CASSWTSGRRAETQYF.

This clone is a singleton in its sample. The chain employs TRBV4-1 and TRBJ1-4; TRBD1 is a possible D gene (5 bases). CDR3 size: 16 residues. Per germline, CDR1 MGHRA and CDR2 YSYEKL. V was shortened by 0 bases and J by 8 bases, with 16 bases between the two germline ends. The CDR3 reads CASSQEMQGGDEKLFF. For the CDR3, the DNA is TGCGCCAGCAGCCAAGAAATGCAGGGTGGAGACGAAAAACTGTTTTTT.

The rearrangement uses TRBV6-6 and TRBJ1-2; D call uncertain. V gave up 5 bases and J gave up 4 bases, with 11 bases separating them. This CDR3 contains 13 residues. CDR1 is MNHNY, CDR2 SVGAGI, per germline (reference sequence). CDR3 bases: TGTGCCAGCAGTGACGGGAATACCTATGGCTACACCTTC. Translated: CASSDGNTYGYTF.

The chain couples TRBV6-1 to TRBJ2-3, with D maybe TRBD2 (5 bases). This CDR3 has 14 residues. The germline gives CDR1 MNHNS, CDR2 SASEGT. V dropped 7 bases and J dropped 0 bases, with 11 bases sitting between them. The DNA of the CDR3 is TGTGCCAGCAAAGAGGGCCCTAGCACAGATACGCAGTATTTT. Protein: CASKEGPSTDTQYF.

Relative to its sample, this clone is medium-sized (0.01 to 0.1%). The CDR3 loop is CASRTGSYGYTF. The CDR3 DNA follows: TGTGCCAGCAGAACAGGGAGCTATGGCTACACCTTC. The chain joins TRBV6-5 to TRBJ1-2; D might be TRBD1 (6 bases). Trimming cost V 6 bases and J 4 bases, with 9 bases left between them. There are 12 residues in the CDR3. Per germline, CDR1 MNHEY and CDR2 SVGAGI.

By proportion, this clone is medium-sized. V usage is TRBV29-1 and J usage is TRBJ2-3; D is undetermined. In germline, CDR1 is SQVTM, CDR2 ANQGSEA. Trimming cost V 0 bases and J 2 bases, with 9 bases left between them. The CDR3 is 14 amino acids. This CDR3 reads CSVEDPAITDTQYF. The CDR3 nucleotides are TGCAGCGTTGAAGATCCTGCGATCACAGATACGCAGTATTTT.

V is TRBV11-2 and J is TRBJ2-7; 14 bases agree with TRBD2. The CDR3 is 18 residues long. Germline CDR1 SGHAT, CDR2 FQNNGV. V shed 1 base, J shed 7 bases, and the junction held 12 bases outside the gene matches. CDR3 loop: CASSLVERGLAGVWEQYF. The CDR3 bases are TGTGCCAGCAGCTTAGTAGAGAGGGGACTAGCGGGAGTTTGGGAGCAGTACTTC.

The J gene is TRBJ2-3, the V gene TRBV7-9, with 9 bases lining up with TRBD1. The CDR3 length is 15 residues. Germline lookup yields CDR1 SEHNR and CDR2 FQNEAQ (reference sequence). Germline trimming cut 5 bases from V and 2 bases from J; bases unmatched to any gene: 5. The CDR3 region has the DNA TGTGCCAGCAGCCCGGGACAGGGTCTCACAGATACGCAGTATTTT. This translates into CASSPGQGLTDTQYF.